The source of this T cell receptor beta chain is a study of control samples from healthy donors and cancer patients (dated by TCRdb to 2018 to 2020). The library was produced with the immunoSEQ multiplex PCR assay. TCRdb holds this immuneACCESS table with in-frame rearrangements only. Some clones are missing; in checked studies, unresolved V genes explain under half, and the rest has no known cause. The sample table holds tens of thousands of clones, of which 85% to 95% were seen once. Of the sample, 0.91% falls within the top ten clones. The CDR3 starts with the cysteine, ends with the phenylalanine, and has 16 residues. Left in the record is the CDR3 DNA by itself, 48 bases read in frame from the first base. Taken from the germline V gene (reference sequence), the CDR1 and CDR2 loops are LNHDA and SQIVND. V gives up 6 bases and J gives up 0 bases, and the segment between their germline ends measures 12 bases.

Remarks on this clone: Its antigen remains unidentified. No much larger clonotype is one base removed from it; base qualities were not supplied.

In this chain, TRBV19 is recombined with TRBJ1-6; matching of 6 bases hints at TRBD1 as the D gene. This receptor was taken from a man aged 30-40 years with colorectal cancer. The sample consisted of PBMCs. The CDR3 region has the sequence CASSNGQPSYNSPLHF. The DNA sequence reads TGTGCCAGTAGCAACGGACAGCCCTCCTATAATTCACCCCTCCACTTT.